The rows below give T cell receptor beta chains drawn from one sample of a study of shared clonotypes between healthy human individuals. Sequencing used immunoSEQ multiplex PCR; TCRdb keeps in-frame clones, though not all of them. In the table there are more than 900,000 clones, about four fifths of which are singletons. The specimen was memory CD4+ T cells from PBMCs. The origin of the receptors is a man aged 18 to 30 in good health. Some clones in this sample may be carry-over from other donors' samples. The CDR3 runs from the conserved cysteine through the conserved F or W. A D gene is named only where the DNA matches it firmly. Where a row states a size, it is once, few, many or the class of an expanded clone; other rows omit it.

J gene	V gene	clone size	D gene	CDR3 protein	CDR3 DNA
TRBJ2-4	TRBV14	-	-	CASSQDLDTFQYF	TGTGCCAGCAGCCAAGATCTCGACACATTTCAGTACTTC
TRBJ2-3	TRBV6-1	many	-	CASSEVPGTDTQYF	TGTGCCAGCAGTGAAGTACCTGGCACAGATACGCAGTATTTT
TRBJ2-2	TRBV29-1	-	-	CSVDAGSGELFF	TGCAGCGTTGACGCGGGTTCGGGGGAGCTGTTTTTT
TRBJ1-1	TRBV28	-	TRBD1	CASSPTGHEAFF	TGTGCCAGCAGTCCGACAGGGCATGAAGCTTTCTTT
TRBJ1-2	TRBV7-3	-	-	CASSPGHSEHNGYTF	TGTGCCAGCAGCCCTGGGCACTCAGAGCATAATGGCTACACCTTC
TRBJ1-2	TRBV27	-	TRBD1	CASSRTGQGSYGYTF	TGTGCCAGCAGTAGAACGGGACAGGGCTCCTATGGCTACACCTTC
TRBJ2-1	TRBV4-1	-	TRBD2	CASSPSRASGLDDEQFF	TGCGCCAGCAGCCCAAGTCGGGCTAGCGGGTTGGACGATGAGCAGTTCTTC
TRBJ1-1	TRBV30	-	-	CAWSLGGQAFF	TGTGCCTGGAGCCTGGGAGGGCAAGCTTTCTTT
TRBJ2-7	TRBV5-1	-	-	CASSLEESGTGEQYF	TGCGCCAGCAGCTTGGAAGAGTCGGGGACGGGGGAGCAGTACTTC
TRBJ1-2	TRBV6-6	-	-	CASRPPRSVELYGYTF	TGTGCCAGCAGACCGCCCAGATCGGTGGAACTCTATGGCTACACCTTC
TRBJ2-3	TRBV27	-	TRBD1	CASSSWGQGQADTQYF	TGTGCCAGCAGTTCCTGGGGACAGGGACAGGCAGATACGCAGTATTTT
TRBJ2-5	TRBV28	-	-	CASSSDKGHGGETQYF	TGTGCCAGCAGTTCTGATAAGGGACATGGCGGAGAGACCCAGTACTTC
TRBJ2-3	TRBV5-1	-	-	CASSTSDATDTQYF	TGCGCCAGCAGCACGTCGGACGCTACAGATACGCAGTATTTT
TRBJ1-2	TRBV19	few	-	CASSIVSGIYGYTF	TGTGCCAGTAGTATAGTTTCAGGGATCTATGGCTACACCTTC
TRBJ1-1	TRBV7-9	few	TRBD1	CASSLAGTGARTEAFF	TGTGCCAGCAGCTTAGCAGGGACAGGGGCACGCACTGAAGCTTTCTTT
TRBJ2-6	TRBV9	-	TRBD1	CASSPSAGTGGAGANVLTF	TGTGCCAGCAGCCCTAGCGCCGGGACAGGGGGGGCTGGGGCCAACGTCCTGACTTTC
TRBJ2-3	TRBV10-3	-	-	CAIWSGRAVGDTQYF	TGTGCCATCTGGAGCGGTAGGGCAGTTGGAGATACGCAGTATTTT
TRBJ2-7	TRBV11-2	-	-	CASSPVVRLNSYEQYF	TGTGCCAGCAGCCCAGTCGTCCGCCTAAACTCCTACGAGCAGTACTTC
TRBJ2-5	TRBV6-6	-	TRBD2	CASSLTGLAEETQYF	TGTGCCAGCAGCCTAACGGGACTAGCGGAAGAGACCCAGTACTTC
TRBJ2-2	TRBV11-1	-	-	CASSSGTYYTGELFF	TGTGCCAGCAGCTCCGGGACCTATTACACCGGGGAGCTGTTTTTT
TRBJ1-1	TRBV5-1	few	-	CASSLSPNPNTEAFF	TGCGCCAGCAGCTTGTCTCCGAATCCGAACACTGAAGCTTTCTTT
TRBJ2-1	TRBV20-1	once	-	CSAWTANEQFF	TGCAGTGCATGGACAGCCAATGAGCAGTTCTTC
TRBJ1-3	TRBV14	-	-	CASSQDREGTIYF	TGTGCCAGCAGCCAAGATCGGGAAGGCACCATATATTTT
TRBJ2-3	TRBV25-1	-	-	CASTPGTDTQYF	TGTGCCAGCACCCCAGGGACAGATACGCAGTATTTT
TRBJ1-5	TRBV28	-	-	CASSSRQPQHF	TGTGCCAGCAGTTCAAGGCAGCCCCAGCATTTT
TRBJ2-2	TRBV10-3	-	-	CAISETGELFF	TGTGCCATCAGTGAAACCGGGGAGCTGTTTTTT
TRBJ1-1	TRBV11-2	-	-	CASSVATGTEAFF	TGTGCCAGCAGCGTTGCTACGGGGACTGAAGCTTTCTTT
TRBJ2-1	TRBV11-1	-	TRBD2	CASSPRLAGSYNEQFF	TGTGCCAGCAGCCCGAGACTAGCGGGATCCTACAATGAGCAGTTCTTC
TRBJ1-2	TRBV9	few	-	CASSASPVSGYTF	TGTGCCAGCAGCGCCAGCCCGGTGTCGGGCTACACCTTC
TRBJ2-3	TRBV28	-	-	CASSSADLTDTQYF	TGTGCCAGCAGCTCGGCGGACCTCACAGATACGCAGTATTTT
TRBJ2-3	TRBV11-3	-	TRBD1	CASSSGTGTEFTDTQYF	TGTGCCAGCAGCTCGGGAACCGGGACAGAATTCACAGATACGCAGTATTTT
TRBJ2-7	TRBV28	-	-	CASSFRSPYEQYF	TGTGCCAGCAGTTTTAGGAGCCCCTACGAGCAGTACTTC
TRBJ2-1	TRBV19	-	TRBD2	CASMMLGGRYYNEQFF	TGTGCCAGTATGATGCTAGGCGGGAGGTACTACAATGAGCAGTTCTTC
TRBJ2-4	TRBV2	-	-	CASSDRTGGNIQYF	TGTGCCAGCAGTGACCGGACTGGAGGGAACATTCAGTACTTC
TRBJ1-1	TRBV10-3	-	-	CAITGTANPNTEAFF	TGTGCCATCACCGGAACAGCTAACCCGAACACTGAAGCTTTCTTT
TRBJ2-5	TRBV9	-	TRBD2	CASSVAPLAGGQETQYF	TGTGCCAGCAGCGTAGCTCCCCTAGCGGGAGGCCAAGAGACCCAGTACTTC
TRBJ2-7	TRBV6-4	once	-	CASSAFEYGEQYF	TGTGCCAGCAGTGCCTTCGAATACGGCGAGCAGTACTTC